These 6 T cell receptor beta chains were all obtained from the same sample, sequenced in a study of identifying expanded T cells in peripheral blood. Produced via immunoSEQ multiplex PCR; TCRdb's table is partial and in-frame only. The sample lists around 57,000 clones, around 87% seen once, with roughly 4.5% in the top ten. Sequencing used blood. Every receptor here comes from a person aged 18-69 years in good health.

This clone was detected only a few times. The V and J genes are TRBV2 and TRBJ2-5, with 9 bases fitting TRBD1. The J segment lost 0 bases and the V segment lost 0 bases, leaving 17 bases of the junction unmatched. The germline V gene has CDR1 SNHLY and CDR2 FYNNEI. This CDR3 has 21 residues. The CDR3 DNA is TGTGCCAGCAGTGAAGCGCTGGGGACAGGGAAGTACGAGAAGTACCAAGAGACCCAGTACTTC. Protein sequence: CASSEALGTGKYEKYQETQYF.

The rearrangement links TRBV30 to TRBJ2-3; no clear D gene. Germline V gene lookup returns CDR1 GTSNPN and CDR2 SVGIG (reference sequence). The CDR3 contains 16 residues. V was cut by 3 bases and J by 2 bases, with 18 bases left in between. The CDR3 loop is CAWSPGRSAYTDTQYF. In DNA, the CDR3 is TGTGCCTGGAGCCCCGGCAGGTCAGCTTACACAGATACGCAGTATTTT. Together with reference TRBV30 and TRBJ2-3, the CDR3 gives the full variable domain: SQTIHQWPATLVQPVGSPLSLECTVEGTSNPNLYWYRQAAGRGLQLLFYSVGIGQISSEVPQNLSASRPQDRQFILSSKKLLLSDSGFYLCAWSPGRSAYTDTQYFGPGTRLTVL.

V usage is TRBV7-9 and J usage is TRBJ2-3; D is uncertain. This CDR3 is built from 14 residues. With 1 base removed from V and 3 bases from J, the gap between germline ends came to 8 bases. Per germline, CDR1 SEHNR and CDR2 FQNEAQ (reference sequence). The CDR3 nucleotides read TGTGCCAGCAGCTTAGAACTGAGTACAGATACGCAGTATTTT. This codes for CASSLELSTDTQYF.

V is TRBV13 and J is TRBJ2-3, with 7 bases aligning to TRBD2. The CDR3 runs 15 residues. V dropped 4 bases and J dropped 2; count of bases not matched to a gene: 6. Per the germline V gene, CDR1 is PRHDT and CDR2 is FYEKMQ (reference sequence). The CDR3: CASSSQSGDTDTQYF. The CDR3 DNA is TGTGCCAGCAGCTCCCAGAGCGGGGACACAGATACGCAGTATTTT.

CDR3 protein: CAIRDPAGDTQYF. The CDR3 DNA sequence: TGTGCCATCAGAGATCCCGCCGGGGATACGCAGTATTTT. The rearrangement joins TRBV10-3 to TRBJ2-3; no clear D. Deletions cut 6 bases from V and 6 bases from J, with 13 bases between. Germline loops: CDR1 ENHRY, CDR2 SYGVKD. The length of the CDR3 is 13 residues.

The V gene is TRBV5-4, the J gene TRBJ2-2; perhaps TRBD2 as D (7 bases). Germline loops: CDR1 SGHNT, CDR2 YYREEE (reference sequence). The CDR3 is made up of 15 amino acids. Trimming pared 6 bases from V and 4 bases from J, leaving 16 bases between. CDR3 amino acids: CASTVGGRGTGELFF. The CDR3 nucleotides read TGTGCCAGCACCGTCGGGGGGCGCGGCACCGGGGAGCTGTTTTTT. Using reference TRBV5-4 and TRBJ2-2 for the parts outside the CDR3, the full variable domain is ETGVTQSPTHLIKTRGQQVTLRCSSQSGHNTVSWYQQALGQGPQFIFQYYREEENGRGNFPPRFSGLQFPNYSSELNVNALELDDSALYLCASTVGGRGTGELFFGEGSRLTVL.